The 9 T cell receptor beta chains below all came from one sample that was sequenced in a study of blood T cell repertoires in COVID-19. The method was immunoSEQ multiplex PCR; TCRdb's version includes in-frame clones alone and lacks a portion of them. The sample yields around 400,000 clones, about 90% seen once. The sequencing sample was made of peripheral blood. Receptors originate from a man between 40 and 49 years old with acute or convalescent COVID-19.

The CDR3 here is CASSPDSGGYTF. The CDR3 bases are TGCGCCAGCAGCCCTGACAGTGGTGGCTACACCTTC. V usage is TRBV5-1 and J usage is TRBJ1-2, with D perhaps matching TRBD1 (5 bases). This CDR3 spans 12 amino acids. Per germline, CDR1 SGHRS and CDR2 YFSETQ. V gave up 4 bases and J gave up 7 bases, with 11 bases separating them.

The rearrangement links TRBV28 to TRBJ2-3; 11 bases match TRBD2. The CDR3 extends over 17 amino acids. Germline V gene sequence: CDR1 MDHEN, CDR2 SYDVKM. The V segment lost 4 bases and the J segment 0 bases; nucleotides outside the gene matches: 6. This CDR3 is CASSSSGGTASTDTQYF. The CDR3 DNA follows: TGTGCCAGCAGTTCTAGCGGGGGGACGGCTAGCACAGATACGCAGTATTTT.

V and J are TRBV7-3 and TRBJ2-3; D call uncertain. The CDR3 runs to 14 residues. Germline V lookup: CDR1 SGHTA, CDR2 FQGTGA. V was shortened by 1 base and J by 5 bases, with 10 bases between the two germline ends. The CDR3 loop is CASSLMASVDTQYF. The CDR3 nucleotides are TGTGCCAGCAGCTTAATGGCTAGTGTAGATACGCAGTATTTT.

Of note for this clone: Additional DNA sequences in this sample encode the identical CDR3. The chain joins TRBV4-1 to TRBJ1-2; D not resolved. The CDR3 length is 13 residues. Trimming pared 0 bases from V and 4 bases from J, leaving 6 bases between. Per the germline V gene, CDR1 is MGHRA and CDR2 is YSYEKL. The CDR3 reads CASSQDNSYGYTF. In DNA form, the CDR3 reads TGCGCCAGCAGCCAAGACAACTCCTATGGCTACACCTTC.

This clone was seen only once. The chain employs TRBV6-5 and TRBJ1-2; 10 nucleotides line up with TRBD1. CDR3 length: 15 amino acids. J gave up 3 bases and V 5 bases, and 6 bases lay outside the gene matches. Germline assignment: CDR1 MNHEY and CDR2 SVGAGI. In nucleotides, the CDR3 is TGTGCCAGCAGTCGCCCCGGGACAGGGGACTATGGCTACACCTTC. Its protein is CASSRPGTGDYGYTF.

The chain uses TRBV3-1 (or the pseudogene TRBV3-2) and TRBJ2-1, with 9 nucleotides matching TRBD2. The CDR3 totals 15 residues. V lost 0 bases and J lost 9; bases outside the gene matches: 6. Germline-derived CDR1 and CDR2 are LGHDT and YNNKEL (reference sequence). The CDR3 nucleotides are TGTGCCAGCAGCCAAGATGTACTAGCGGGCCTTGAGCAGTTCTTC. It is translated as CASSQDVLAGLEQFF.

The J gene is TRBJ2-7, the V gene TRBV27; 7 bases map to TRBD2. The CDR3 has 14 residues. V gave up 4 bases and J gave up 2 bases; unmatched junction bases: 5. Germline CDR1 is MNHEY and CDR2 is SMNVEV (reference sequence). Written as DNA, the CDR3 is TGTGCCAGCAGTTGGGGAGCGGGGACCTACGAGCAGTACTTC. Protein sequence: CASSWGAGTYEQYF.

This chain joins TRBV12-5 and TRBJ1-6, with D possibly being TRBD1 (5 bases). Trimming shortened V by 11 bases and J by 12 bases, and 17 bases separated the two germline ends. The germline gives CDR1 LGHNT, CDR2 FRNRAP. The CDR3 length is 12 residues. The CDR3 DNA is TGTGCTCCCCCGAACAGGCCACAACCCCTCCACTTT. Its translation is CAPPNRPQPLHF.

This clone was seen just once. The chain employs TRBV11-2 and TRBJ1-2, with D perhaps matching TRBD1 (5 bases). This CDR3 spans 17 amino acids. Trimming took off 0 bases at V and 4 bases at J, with 18 bases between the two ends. Germline CDR1 and CDR2: SGHAT and FQNNGV. The CDR3 spells CASSLDTGPGCGYGYTF. CDR3 sequence (DNA): TGTGCCAGCAGCTTAGATACTGGGCCAGGGTGCGGCTATGGCTACACCTTC.